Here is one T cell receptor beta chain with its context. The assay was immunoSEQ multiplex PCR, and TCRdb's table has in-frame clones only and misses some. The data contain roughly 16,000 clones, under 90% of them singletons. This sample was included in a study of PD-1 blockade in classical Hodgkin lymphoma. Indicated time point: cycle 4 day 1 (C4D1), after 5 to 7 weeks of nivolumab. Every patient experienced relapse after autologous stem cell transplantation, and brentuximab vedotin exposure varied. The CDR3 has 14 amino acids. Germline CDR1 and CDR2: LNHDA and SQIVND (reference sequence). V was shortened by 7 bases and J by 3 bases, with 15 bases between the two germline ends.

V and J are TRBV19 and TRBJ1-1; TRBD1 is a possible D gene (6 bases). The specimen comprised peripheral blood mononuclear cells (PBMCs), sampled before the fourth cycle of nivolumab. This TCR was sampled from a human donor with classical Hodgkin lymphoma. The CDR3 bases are TGTGCCAGTATAGGCGAGGACAGACACACTGAAGCTTTCTTT. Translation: CASIGEDRHTEAFF.